What follows are 24 T cell receptor beta chains derived from one specimen sequenced in a study of cytomegalovirus exposure and HLA in healthy donors (dated by TCRdb to the late 2010s). Library preparation was by the immunoSEQ multiplex PCR assay. For the multiplex PCR, a mixture combining 60 forward primers for TCR Vbeta segments and 13 reverse primers for TCR Jbeta segments was used. TCRdb carries this immuneACCESS record with in-frame sequences only. Its versions omit some clonotypes, under half of them owing to an unresolved V gene in the studies checked, with the rest unexplained. For this sample there are about 180,000 clones; roughly four fifths appear just once. The leading ten clones occupy more than 0.4% of the sample. Specimen: PBMCs. These receptors were taken from a woman aged 50 to 65 in good health and CMV-seronegative.

The chain is built from TRBV10-1 and TRBJ2-1, with TRBD2 matching 8 bases. CDR1 is WNHNN and CDR2 is SYGVQD in the germline V gene (reference sequence). Trimming removed 3 bases from V and 1 base from J; junction bases left unmatched: 5. CDR3 length equals 16 residues. The DNA for the CDR3 is TGCGCCAGCAGTGATGTGGCGGGGGGATCCTACAATGAGCAGTTCTTC. Translated: CASSDVAGGSYNEQFF.

The chain has TRBV5-1 and TRBJ2-3; TRBD2 might be the D (8 bases). The CDR3 has 16 residues. Germline V gene sequence: CDR1 SGHRS, CDR2 YFSETQ. Trimming took off 4 bases at V and 4 bases at J, with 19 bases between the two ends. Here the CDR3 DNA reads TGCGCCAGCAGCCAGCAGGGCGGGGGGACAGCAGATACGCAGTATTTT. Protein product: CASSQQGGGTADTQYF.

This clone was seen a handful of times. The rearrangement uses TRBV2 and TRBJ2-7; 13 bases align to TRBD2. CDR1 and CDR2 (germline): SNHLY, FYNNEI. This CDR3 has 17 amino acids. J was trimmed by 0 bases and V by 3 bases; bases with no gene match: 5. The CDR3 DNA sequence: TGTGCCAGCAGTGAGGGGACTAGCGGGAACTACTCCTACGAGCAGTACTTC. The encoded protein is CASSEGTSGNYSYEQYF.

The chain combines TRBV7-2 with TRBJ2-3; possible D gene TRBD2, 6 bases. The CDR3 sequence is 15 residues long. The ends were cut back, 3 bases at V and 0 bases at J, with 10 bases in the middle. Germline CDR1 is SGHTA and CDR2 is FQGNSA. The CDR3 DNA is TGTGCCAGCAGCTTTAGCGGCCCCAGCACAGATACGCAGTATTTT. Its translation is CASSFSGPSTDTQYF.

This clone was seen a single time. The gene calls are TRBV7-9 and TRBJ1-2; a weak D match, TRBD1 (6 bases). The CDR3 is 15 residues long. V gave up 5 bases and J gave up 5 bases, with 18 bases separating them. Germline CDR1 reads SEHNR; CDR2 reads FQNEAQ (reference sequence). The CDR3 bases are TGTGCCAGCAGCCTGAATGCAGGGGACCGATATGGCTACACCTTC. Translation gives CASSLNAGDRYGYTF.

CDR3 bases: TGTGCCAGCAGAGAGGGGGGGGCGAATGAAAAACTGTTTTTT. As protein: CASREGGANEKLFF. The gene calls are TRBV28 and TRBJ1-4; tentative D call: TRBD1 (6 bases). The germline V and J ends were trimmed by 6 bases and 5 bases, with 13 bases remaining between them. The CDR3 runs to 14 residues. CDR1 is MDHEN and CDR2 is SYDVKM in the germline V gene.

The CDR3: CASSLVAGSETQYF. CDR3 nucleotides: TGCGCCAGCAGCTTGGTGGCAGGGTCGGAGACCCAGTACTTC. The chain links TRBV5-1 to TRBJ2-5; possibly TRBD1 for D (5 bases). V was cut by 0 bases and J by 5 bases, with 11 bases left in between. This CDR3 spans 14 amino acids. Germline V gives CDR1 SGHRS, CDR2 YFSETQ.

The chain has TRBV6-4 and TRBJ1-2, with TRBD1 matching 7 bases. Germline-derived CDR1 and CDR2 are MRHNA and SNTAGT. The CDR3 loop spans 16 amino acids. V lost 0 bases to trimming and J lost 1 base; unmatched junction nucleotides: 5. CDR3 protein: CASSDSGQPNNYGYTF. In nucleotides, the CDR3 is TGTGCCAGCAGTGACTCGGGACAGCCGAATAACTATGGCTACACCTTC.

V and J are TRBV2 and TRBJ2-1; 15 positions match TRBD2. CDR3 length equals 15 residues. V was clipped by 5 bases and J by 5 bases; unmatched bases: 1. Looked up from germline, CDR1 is SNHLY and CDR2 is FYNNEI. The CDR3 sequence: CASSRTSGRDNEQFF. The CDR3, as DNA: TGTGCCAGCAGTCGGACTAGCGGGAGGGACAATGAGCAGTTCTTC.

The chain uses TRBV28 and TRBJ1-5; D may be TRBD1 (5 bases). CDR1 and CDR2 from the germline V gene are MDHEN and SYDVKM. Trimming took off 4 bases at V and 6 bases at J, with 19 bases between the two ends. The CDR3 runs to 16 residues. The CDR3, as DNA: TGTGCCAGCAGTTACTTAATGGGGGAGGGGAGTCAGCCCCAGCATTTT. The encoded protein is CASSYLMGEGSQPQHF.

V and J are TRBV11-1 and TRBJ2-1; D possibly corresponds to TRBD1 (6 bases). V lost 5 bases and J 4 bases, leaving 15 bases between the germline ends. The CDR3 runs 15 residues. Per germline, CDR1 SGHAT and CDR2 FQDESV (reference sequence). This CDR3 reads CASSHRTDSYNEQFF. For the CDR3, the DNA is TGTGCCAGCAGCCATCGGACAGACTCGTACAATGAGCAGTTCTTC.

V gene TRBV4-1 combines with J gene TRBJ1-2; perhaps TRBD1 as D (5 bases). The CDR3 totals 15 residues. Germline values: CDR1 MGHRA, CDR2 YSYEKL. Trimming left V 0 bases short and J 8 bases short, with 16 bases between. In DNA, the CDR3 is TGCGCCAGCAGCCAAGAGCGGGGCGGAGGGCGAGGCTACACCTTC. Translated, it gives CASSQERGGGRGYTF.

The V call is TRBV6-5, the J call TRBJ1-2, with unresolved D. The length of the CDR3 is 15 residues. CDR1 and CDR2 from the germline V gene are MNHEY and SVGAGI. Trimming removed 4 bases from V and 4 bases from J, with 16 bases in between. The CDR3 region is CASSWRDGVVYGYTF. Here the CDR3 DNA reads TGTGCCAGCAGTTGGCGGGATGGGGTTGTCTATGGCTACACCTTC.

This chain links TRBV2 with TRBJ2-7; 10 nucleotides agree with TRBD1. After removal of 3 bases from V and 7 bases from J, the junction contained 9 bases not matched to a gene. The CDR3 covers 15 residues. The germline V gene encodes CDR1 SNHLY and CDR2 FYNNEI. In DNA, the CDR3 is TGTGCCAGCAGTGATGGGTCGGACAGGGGGTTAGAGCAGTACTTC. It is translated as CASSDGSDRGLEQYF. Using reference TRBV2 and TRBJ2-7 for the parts outside the CDR3, the full variable domain is EPEVTQTPSHQVTQMGQEVILRCVPISNHLYFYWYRQILGQKVEFLVSFYNNEISEKSEIFDDQFSVERPDGSNFTLKIRSTKLEDSAMYFCASSDGSDRGLEQYFGPGTRLTVT.

V usage is TRBV5-1 and J usage is TRBJ2-1; 9 bases are shared with TRBD2. Trimming at V came to 4 bases and at J to 4 bases, leaving 6 bases not matched to a gene. The CDR3 runs to 15 residues. Per germline, CDR1 SGHRS and CDR2 YFSETQ. CDR3 nucleotides: TGCGCCAGCAGCCCCCGGACTAGCGCTTACAATGAGCAGTTCTTC. It codes for CASSPRTSAYNEQFF.

V usage is TRBV6-5 and J usage is TRBJ1-5; D perhaps matches TRBD1 (6 bases). The CDR3 contains 14 residues. Germline values: CDR1 MNHEY, CDR2 SVGAGI. V lost 5 bases and J lost 5, with 13 bases in between. The CDR3: CASSQQGTHQPQHF. DNA of the CDR3: TGTGCCAGCAGTCAACAGGGAACTCATCAGCCCCAGCATTTT.

V usage is TRBV10-1 and J usage is TRBJ1-4; D gene unclear. Deletions cut 7 bases from V and 8 bases from J, with 23 bases between. This CDR3 is 16 amino acids long. Per the germline V gene, CDR1 is WNHNN and CDR2 is SYGVQD (reference sequence). The CDR3 protein is CASTPPQEGFREKLFF. For the CDR3, the DNA is TGCGCCAGCACGCCCCCCCAGGAGGGTTTTCGGGAAAAACTGTTTTTT.

This chain joins TRBV5-4 and TRBJ2-5; D unclear. Deletions cut 4 bases from V and 4 bases from J, with 17 bases between. The CDR3 length is 15 residues. Germline V gives CDR1 SGHNT, CDR2 YYREEE (reference sequence). The CDR3 spells CASSPSGPAGETQYF. The CDR3 nucleotides are TGTGCCAGCAGCCCGTCAGGCCCAGCAGGAGAGACCCAGTACTTC.

The chain is built from TRBV12-5 and TRBJ2-1, with 9 nucleotides matching TRBD2. Looked up from germline, CDR1 is LGHNT and CDR2 is FRNRAP. The J segment lost 10 bases and the V segment lost 0 bases, leaving 13 bases of the junction unmatched. The length of the CDR3 is 17 residues. The CDR3 here is CASGLVLSGSPPGEQFF. The CDR3 nucleotides read TGTGCTAGTGGTTTGGTACTTAGCGGGAGTCCCCCGGGGGAGCAGTTCTTC.

The V gene is TRBV5-1, the J gene TRBJ2-3; the D gene is possibly TRBD2 (6 bases). The CDR3 contains 13 residues. Germline V gives CDR1 SGHRS, CDR2 YFSETQ. V lost 5 bases and J lost 2, with 9 bases in between. CDR3 nucleotides: TGCGCCAGCAGACCGGGGGACACAGATACGCAGTATTTT. It is translated as CASRPGDTDTQYF.

This clone was counted only a few times. V is TRBV6-4 and J is TRBJ2-1, with TRBD2 identical over 7 bases. The V segment lost 4 bases and the J segment 3 bases; nucleotides outside the gene matches: 12. The CDR3 totals 17 residues. CDR1 and CDR2 from the germline V gene are MRHNA and SNTAGT. CDR3 DNA: TGTGCCAGCAGTGCCGGGGTGGCGGGAGACGGCTACAATGAGCAGTTCTTC. Its protein product is CASSAGVAGDGYNEQFF.

The V and J genes are TRBV29-1 and TRBJ2-3; TRBD2 matches 8 bases. CDR3 length equals 17 residues. The trim removed 4 bases at V and 0 bases at J, leaving 12 bases unmatched. Germline V gene lookup returns CDR1 SQVTM and CDR2 ANQGSEA. The CDR3, as DNA: TGCAGCGTTGCCGGCGGGGCCAGCGGGGGTAGCACAGATACGCAGTATTTT. This sequence encodes CSVAGGASGGSTDTQYF.

CDR3 nucleotide sequence: TGTGCCAGCAGCGGGAGCGGGAGGCACTACGAGCAGTACTTC. This translates into CASSGSGRHYEQYF. The chain employs TRBV9 and TRBJ2-7; 9 bases line up with TRBD2. Germline V gives CDR1 SGDLS, CDR2 YYNGEE. This CDR3 has 14 residues. The V and J ends lost 3 bases and 3 bases, in that order; junction bases with no gene match: 4.

For the CDR3, the DNA is TGCGCCAGCAGCTTGTCGACAGGGGGCTCCTACGAGCAGTACTTC. This codes for CASSLSTGGSYEQYF. The J gene is TRBJ2-7, the V gene TRBV5-1; 9 positions match TRBD1. J lost 0 bases, V lost 1 base, and 2 bases had no gene match. Germline loops: CDR1 SGHRS, CDR2 YFSETQ. This CDR3 is built from 15 residues.